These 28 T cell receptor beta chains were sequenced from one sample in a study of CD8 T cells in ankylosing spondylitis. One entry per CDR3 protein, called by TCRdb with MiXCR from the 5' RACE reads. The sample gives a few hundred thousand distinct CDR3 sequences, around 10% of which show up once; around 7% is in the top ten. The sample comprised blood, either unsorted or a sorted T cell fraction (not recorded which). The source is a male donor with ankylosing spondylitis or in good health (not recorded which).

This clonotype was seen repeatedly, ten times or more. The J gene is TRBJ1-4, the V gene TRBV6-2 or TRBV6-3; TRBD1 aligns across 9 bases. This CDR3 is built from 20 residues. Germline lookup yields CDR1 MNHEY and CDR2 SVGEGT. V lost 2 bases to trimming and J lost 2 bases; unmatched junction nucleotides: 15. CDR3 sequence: CASSYPPGQGLMETNEKLFF. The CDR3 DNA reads TGTGCCAGCAGTTACCCCCCGGGACAGGGATTGATGGAGACTAATGAAAAACTGTTTTTT.

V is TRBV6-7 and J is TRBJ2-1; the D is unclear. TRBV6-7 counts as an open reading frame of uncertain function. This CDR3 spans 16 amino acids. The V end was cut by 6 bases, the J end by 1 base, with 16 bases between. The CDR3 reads CASSLLVNRSYNEQFF. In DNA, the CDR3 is TGTGCCAGCAGCTTGCTAGTGAATAGGTCCTACAATGAGCAGTTCTTC.

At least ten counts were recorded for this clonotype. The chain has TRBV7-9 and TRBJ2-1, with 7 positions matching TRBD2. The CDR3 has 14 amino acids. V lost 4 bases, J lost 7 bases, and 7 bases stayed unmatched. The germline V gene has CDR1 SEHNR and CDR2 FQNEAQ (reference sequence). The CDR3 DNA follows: TGTGCCAGCAGCTCCGCGGGGGTTATTAATGAGCAGTTCTTC. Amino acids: CASSSAGVINEQFF.

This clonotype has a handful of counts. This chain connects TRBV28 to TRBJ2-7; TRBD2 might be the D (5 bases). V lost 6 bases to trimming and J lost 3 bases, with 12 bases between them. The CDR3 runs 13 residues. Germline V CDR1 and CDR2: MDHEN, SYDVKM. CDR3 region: CASSRVRGYEQYF. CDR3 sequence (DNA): TGTGCCAGCAGCCGAGTTCGGGGCTACGAGCAGTACTTC.

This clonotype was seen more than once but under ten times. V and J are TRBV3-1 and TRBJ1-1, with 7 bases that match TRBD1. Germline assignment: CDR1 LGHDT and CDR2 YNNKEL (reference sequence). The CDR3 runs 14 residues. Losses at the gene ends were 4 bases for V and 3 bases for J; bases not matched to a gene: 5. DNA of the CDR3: TGTGCCAGCAGCCTCCGGGACAGACACACTGAAGCTTTCTTT. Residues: CASSLRDRHTEAFF. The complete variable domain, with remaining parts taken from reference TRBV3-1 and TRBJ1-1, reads DTAVSQTPKYLVTQMGNDKSIKCEQNLGHDTMYWYKQDSKKFLKIMFSYNNKELIINETVPNRFSPKSPDKAHLNLHINSLELGDSAVYFCASSLRDRHTEAFFGQGTRLTVV.

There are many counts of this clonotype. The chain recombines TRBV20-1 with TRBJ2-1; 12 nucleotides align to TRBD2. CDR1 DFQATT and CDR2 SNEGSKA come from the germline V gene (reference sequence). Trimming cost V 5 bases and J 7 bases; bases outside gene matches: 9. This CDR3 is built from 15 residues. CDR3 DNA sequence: TGCAGTGCTGGCGAGACTAGCGGGAGTACGAATGAGCAGTTCTTC. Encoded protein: CSAGETSGSTNEQFF.

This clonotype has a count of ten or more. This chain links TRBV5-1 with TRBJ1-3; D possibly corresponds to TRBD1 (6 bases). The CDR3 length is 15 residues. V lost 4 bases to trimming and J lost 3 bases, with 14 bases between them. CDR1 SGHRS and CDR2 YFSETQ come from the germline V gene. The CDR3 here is CASSRDTQGGNTIYF. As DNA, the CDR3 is TGCGCCAGCAGCCGGGACACCCAAGGTGGAAACACCATATATTTT. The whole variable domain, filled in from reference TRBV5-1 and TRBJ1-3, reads KAGVTQTPRYLIKTRGQQVTLSCSPISGHRSVSWYQQTPGQGLQFLFEYFSETQRNKGNFPGRFSGRQFSNSRSEMNVSTLELGDSALYLCASSRDTQGGNTIYFGEGSWLTVV.

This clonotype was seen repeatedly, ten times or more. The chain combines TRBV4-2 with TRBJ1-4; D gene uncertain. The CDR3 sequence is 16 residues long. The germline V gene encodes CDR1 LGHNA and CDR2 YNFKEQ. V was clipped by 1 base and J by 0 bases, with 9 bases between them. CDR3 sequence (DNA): TGTGCCAGCAGCCAAGGGCCAGTTGCAACTAATGAAAAACTGTTTTTT. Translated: CASSQGPVATNEKLFF.

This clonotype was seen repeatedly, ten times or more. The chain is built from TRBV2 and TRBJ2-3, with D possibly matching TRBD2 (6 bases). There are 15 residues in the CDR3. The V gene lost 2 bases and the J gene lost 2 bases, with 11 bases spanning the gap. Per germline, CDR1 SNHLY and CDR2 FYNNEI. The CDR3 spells CASSERRGDTDTQYF. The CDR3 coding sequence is TGTGCCAGCAGTGAACGGCGGGGCGACACAGATACGCAGTATTTT.

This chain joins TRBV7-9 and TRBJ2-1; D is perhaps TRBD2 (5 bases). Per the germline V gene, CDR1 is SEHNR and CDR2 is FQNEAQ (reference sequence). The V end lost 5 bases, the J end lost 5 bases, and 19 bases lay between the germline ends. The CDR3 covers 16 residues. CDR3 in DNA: TGTGCCAGCAGCCGCCTATTGAGCGGTCAAGACAATGAGCAGTTCTTC. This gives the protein CASSRLLSGQDNEQFF.

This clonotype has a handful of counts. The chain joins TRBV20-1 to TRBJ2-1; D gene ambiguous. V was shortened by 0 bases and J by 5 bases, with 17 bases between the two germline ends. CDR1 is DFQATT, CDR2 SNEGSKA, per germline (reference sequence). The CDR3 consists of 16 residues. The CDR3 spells CSARDSRRSLNNEQFF. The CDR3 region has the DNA TGCAGTGCTAGAGATTCGCGCAGGTCCCTTAACAATGAGCAGTTCTTC.

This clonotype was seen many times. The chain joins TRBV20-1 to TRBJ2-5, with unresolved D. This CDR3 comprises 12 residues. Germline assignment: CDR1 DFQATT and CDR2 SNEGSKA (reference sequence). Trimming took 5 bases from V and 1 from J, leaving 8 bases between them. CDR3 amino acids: CSAHRVQETQYF. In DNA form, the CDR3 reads TGCAGTGCTCATCGGGTCCAAGAGACCCAGTACTTC.

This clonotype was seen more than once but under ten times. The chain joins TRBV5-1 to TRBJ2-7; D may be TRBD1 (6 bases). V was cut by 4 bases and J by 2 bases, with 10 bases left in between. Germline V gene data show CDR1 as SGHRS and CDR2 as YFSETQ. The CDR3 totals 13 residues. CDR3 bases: TGCGCCAGCAGCCACGGGACAACCTACGAGCAGTACTTC. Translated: CASSHGTTYEQYF.

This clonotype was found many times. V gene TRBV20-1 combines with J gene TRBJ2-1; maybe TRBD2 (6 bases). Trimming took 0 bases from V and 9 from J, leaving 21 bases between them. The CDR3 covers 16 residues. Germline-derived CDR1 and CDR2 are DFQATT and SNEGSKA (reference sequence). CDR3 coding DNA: TGCAGTGCTAGAGATGTGGGGACTTCCGGGAAGAGTGAGCAGTTCTTC. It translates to CSARDVGTSGKSEQFF.

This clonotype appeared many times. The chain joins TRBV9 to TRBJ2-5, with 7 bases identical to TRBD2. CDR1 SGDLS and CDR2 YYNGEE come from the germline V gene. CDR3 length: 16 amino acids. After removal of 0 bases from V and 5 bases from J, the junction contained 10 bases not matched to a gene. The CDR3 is CASSVASGNIRETQYF. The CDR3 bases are TGTGCCAGCAGCGTAGCCAGCGGGAACATCAGGGAGACCCAGTACTTC. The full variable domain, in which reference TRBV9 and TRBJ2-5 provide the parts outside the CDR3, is DSGVTQTPKHLITATGQRVTLRCSPRSGDLSVYWYQQSLDQGLQFLIQYYNGEERAKGNILERFSAQQFPDLHSELNLSSLELGDSALYFCASSVASGNIRETQYFGPGTRLLVL.

The CDR3 loop is CASSQGQLSDTIYF. DNA of the CDR3: TGTGCCAGCAGCCAGGGCCAGCTTTCGGACACCATATATTTT. The rearrangement joins TRBV13 to TRBJ1-3, with D possibly matching TRBD1 (5 bases). Trimming took 5 bases from V and 8 from J, leaving 16 bases between them. Per germline, CDR1 PRHDT and CDR2 FYEKMQ (reference sequence). CDR3 length equals 14 residues.

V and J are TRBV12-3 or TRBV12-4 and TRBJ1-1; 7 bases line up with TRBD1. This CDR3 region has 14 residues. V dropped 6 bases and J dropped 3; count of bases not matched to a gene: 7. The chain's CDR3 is CASRPDREDTEAFF. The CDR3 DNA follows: TGTGCCAGCAGGCCCGACAGGGAAGACACTGAAGCTTTCTTT.

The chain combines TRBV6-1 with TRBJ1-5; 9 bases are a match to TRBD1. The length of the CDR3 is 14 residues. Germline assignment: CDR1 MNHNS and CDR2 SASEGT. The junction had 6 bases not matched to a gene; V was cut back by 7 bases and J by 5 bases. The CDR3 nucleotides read TGTGCCAGCACCGACAGGGGGGAGGATCAGCCCCAGCATTTT. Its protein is CASTDRGEDQPQHF.

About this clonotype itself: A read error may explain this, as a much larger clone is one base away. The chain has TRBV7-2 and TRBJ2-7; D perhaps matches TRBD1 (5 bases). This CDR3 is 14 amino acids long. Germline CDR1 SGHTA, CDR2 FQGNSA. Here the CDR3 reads CASSRQGNSYEQHF. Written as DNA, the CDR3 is TGTGCCAGCAGCAGGCAGGGTAACTCCTACGAGCAGCACTTC.

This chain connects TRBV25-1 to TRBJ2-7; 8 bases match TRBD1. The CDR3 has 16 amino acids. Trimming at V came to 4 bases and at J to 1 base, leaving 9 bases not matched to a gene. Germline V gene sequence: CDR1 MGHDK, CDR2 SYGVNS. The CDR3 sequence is CASSGPTGTGSYEQYF. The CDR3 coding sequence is TGTGCCAGCAGTGGACCCACCGGGACAGGTTCCTACGAGCAGTACTTC.

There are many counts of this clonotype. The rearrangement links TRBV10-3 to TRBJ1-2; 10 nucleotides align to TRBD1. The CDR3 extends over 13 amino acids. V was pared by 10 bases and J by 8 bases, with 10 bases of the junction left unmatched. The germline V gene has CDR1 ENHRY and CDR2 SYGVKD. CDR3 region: CATEDRGSLGYTF. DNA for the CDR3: TGTGCCACCGAGGACAGGGGGTCTCTAGGCTACACCTTC.

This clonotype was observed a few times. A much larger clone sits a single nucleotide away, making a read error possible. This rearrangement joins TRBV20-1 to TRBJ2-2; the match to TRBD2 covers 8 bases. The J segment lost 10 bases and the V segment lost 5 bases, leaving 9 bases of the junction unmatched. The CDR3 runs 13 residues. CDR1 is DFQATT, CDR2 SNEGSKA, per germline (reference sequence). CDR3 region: CSAGQREPAELFF. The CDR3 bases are TGCAGTGCTGGTCAGCGGGAGCCCGCGGAGCTGTTTTTT.

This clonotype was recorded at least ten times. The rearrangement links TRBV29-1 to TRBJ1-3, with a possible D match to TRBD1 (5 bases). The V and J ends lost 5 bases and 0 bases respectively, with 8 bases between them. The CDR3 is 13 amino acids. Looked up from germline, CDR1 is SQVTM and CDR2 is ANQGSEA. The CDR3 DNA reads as TGCAGCGTTTGGGGGAGCTCTGGAAACACCATATATTTT. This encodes CSVWGSSGNTIYF.

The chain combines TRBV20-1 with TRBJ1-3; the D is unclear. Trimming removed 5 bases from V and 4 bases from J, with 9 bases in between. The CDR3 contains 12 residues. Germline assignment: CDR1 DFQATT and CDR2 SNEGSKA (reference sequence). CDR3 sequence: CSAYHPGNTIYF. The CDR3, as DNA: TGCAGTGCTTACCACCCCGGAAACACCATATATTTT.

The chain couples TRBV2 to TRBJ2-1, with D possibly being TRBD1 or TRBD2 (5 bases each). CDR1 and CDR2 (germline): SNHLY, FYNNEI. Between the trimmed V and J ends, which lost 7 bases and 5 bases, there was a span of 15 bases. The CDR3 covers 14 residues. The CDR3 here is CASILDSFNNEQFF. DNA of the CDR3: TGTGCCAGCATACTAGACAGCTTTAACAATGAGCAGTTCTTC.

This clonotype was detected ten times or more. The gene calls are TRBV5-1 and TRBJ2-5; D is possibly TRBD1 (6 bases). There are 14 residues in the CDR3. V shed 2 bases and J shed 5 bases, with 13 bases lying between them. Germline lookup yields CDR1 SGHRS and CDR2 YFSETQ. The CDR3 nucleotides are TGCGCCAGCAGCTTACCCGACAGGTTGGAGACCCAGTACTTC. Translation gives CASSLPDRLETQYF. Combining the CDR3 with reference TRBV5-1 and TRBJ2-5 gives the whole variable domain KAGVTQTPRYLIKTRGQQVTLSCSPISGHRSVSWYQQTPGQGLQFLFEYFSETQRNKGNFPGRFSGRQFSNSRSEMNVSTLELGDSALYLCASSLPDRLETQYFGPGTRLLVL.

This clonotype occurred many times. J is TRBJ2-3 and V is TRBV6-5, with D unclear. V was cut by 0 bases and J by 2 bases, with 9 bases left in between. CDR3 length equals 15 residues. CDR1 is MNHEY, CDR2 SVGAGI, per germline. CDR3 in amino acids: CASSYSAGPTDTQYF. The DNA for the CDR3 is TGTGCCAGCAGTTACTCGGCTGGGCCCACAGATACGCAGTATTTT.

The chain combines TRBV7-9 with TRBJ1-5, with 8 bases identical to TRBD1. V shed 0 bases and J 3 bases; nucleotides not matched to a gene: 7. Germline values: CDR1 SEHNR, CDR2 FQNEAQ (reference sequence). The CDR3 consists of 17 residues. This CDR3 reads CASSLARDRSFNQPQHF. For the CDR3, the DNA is TGTGCCAGCAGCTTAGCGAGGGACAGGTCTTTCAATCAGCCCCAGCATTTT.